The T cell receptor (beta chain) under discussion was sequenced for a study of blood T cell repertoires in COVID-19. Whole-study context: The origin of the acute and convalescent COVID-19 samples was the United States, Italy and Spain. PBMCs, B-cell-depleted T cells, or T cells were the source of the cDNA or gDNA that made up the material.

The germline gives CDR1 GTSNPN, CDR2 SVGIG (reference sequence). The CDR3 covers 16 residues. V was clipped by 2 bases and J by 2 bases; unmatched bases: 9. Under the authors' procedure: Amplification with reference gene primers provided the estimates of nucleated cell counts. Generated by immunoSEQ multiplex PCR, the TCRdb table keeps only in-frame clones and is missing some. V and J calls and clone size are those listed in that table; D and trimming were worked out from the DNA. The sample consists of more than 95,000 clones, 88% of them appearing once. Sequencing used peripheral blood. The receptor was derived from a man aged 45-65 years with acute or convalescent COVID-19. The rearrangement uses TRBV30 and TRBJ2-7, with 10 nucleotides matching TRBD2. The chain's CDR3 is CAWSRIGTSVTYEQYF. DNA of the CDR3: TGTGCCTGGAGTAGGATAGGGACTAGCGTGACCTACGAGCAGTACTTC.